Below, 23 T cell receptor beta chains from the same sample are listed, as sequenced in a study of a mutant IDH1 vaccine in newly diagnosed glioma. Time point meaning: week 35, safety follow-up. It was 300 ug of mutant IDH1 20-mer peptide that made up each vaccine dose, given with topical imiquimod. Their antigens are not known. The method was immunoSEQ multiplex PCR; TCRdb's version includes in-frame clones alone and lacks a portion of them. This sample has roughly 54,000 clones; about 85% occur once, and the top ten carry approximately 4%. Sequences were derived from PBMCs, sampled from a glioma patient whose treatment included an IDH1 peptide vaccine. These receptor sequences come from a woman under 30 with glioma.

The genes are TRBV6-1 and TRBJ2-2; D may match TRBD1 or TRBD2 (5 bases each). Germline CDR1 reads MNHNS; CDR2 reads SASEGT. V was clipped by 2 bases and J by 1 base, with 8 bases between them. This CDR3 is built from 15 residues. The CDR3 nucleotides read TGTGCCAGCAGTGAAAATGGGGGGAACACCGGGGAGCTGTTTTTT. It specifies CASSENGGNTGELFF.

The V call is TRBV6-6, the J call TRBJ2-3; D may match TRBD1 or TRBD2 (5 bases each). The V end was cut by 6 bases, the J end by 0 bases, with 7 bases between. Germline V lookup: CDR1 MNHNY, CDR2 SVGAGI (reference sequence). The CDR3 has 13 amino acids. The CDR3 region has the DNA TGTGCCAGCAGACGGGACAGCACAGATACGCAGTATTTT. Translation: CASRRDSTDTQYF.

This clone appeared once. The genes are TRBV7-9 and TRBJ2-6; 11 positions agree with TRBD1. Germline trimming cut 5 bases from V and 2 bases from J; bases unmatched to any gene: 8. The V gene's germline CDR1 is SEHNR and CDR2 FQNEAQ (reference sequence). This CDR3 region has 18 residues. In DNA form, the CDR3 reads TGTGCCAGCAGCCCGGGGACAGGGGGAATCGCTGGGGCCAACGTCCTGACTTTC. Its translation: CASSPGTGGIAGANVLTF. Full variable domain (remainder filled in from reference TRBV7-9 and TRBJ2-6): DTGVSQNPRHKITKRGQNVTFRCDPISEHNRLYWYRQTLGQGPEFLTYFQNEAQLEKSRLLSDRFSAERPKGSFSTLEIQRTEQGDSAMYLCASSPGTGGIAGANVLTFGAGSRLTVL.

V and J are TRBV7-3 and TRBJ2-5; TRBD2 might be the D (6 bases). V lost 2 bases and J 5 bases, leaving 18 bases between the germline ends. The CDR3 sequence is 16 residues long. Germline CDR1 and CDR2: SGHTA and FQGTGA. The DNA for the CDR3 is TGTGCCAGCAGCTTATGGGGCCGGAGGGAGCGGGAGACCCAGTACTTC. It encodes CASSLWGRRERETQYF.

The chain combines TRBV5-4 with TRBJ2-1; maybe TRBD2 (5 bases). The CDR3 runs 12 residues. CDR1 SGHNT and CDR2 YYREEE come from the germline V gene (reference sequence). V was shortened by 3 bases and J by 10 bases, with 11 bases between the two germline ends. The CDR3 sequence is CASSWSEGEQFF. The CDR3 DNA reads TGTGCCAGCAGCTGGTCCGAGGGAGAGCAGTTCTTC.

The chain carries TRBV11-2 and TRBJ1-1; D is possibly TRBD1 (6 bases). Germline V CDR1 and CDR2: SGHAT, FQNNGV. The CDR3 sequence is 15 residues long. V was clipped by 6 bases and J by 0 bases, with 14 bases between them. For the CDR3, the DNA is TGTGCCAGCAGACCGCCGGACAGATTGAACACTGAAGCTTTCTTT. It translates to CASRPPDRLNTEAFF.

The rearrangement links TRBV4-1 to TRBJ2-3; 7 nucleotides line up with TRBD1. This CDR3 comprises 17 residues. Unmatched junction bases numbered 7, after V lost 0 bases and J lost 1 base. From germline, CDR1 is MGHRA and CDR2 YSYEKL. CDR3 region: CASSQDPGQYGTDTQYF. The CDR3 nucleotides are TGCGCCAGCAGCCAAGATCCGGGACAGTATGGCACAGATACGCAGTATTTT.

The chain combines TRBV13 with TRBJ2-2; 7 nucleotides match TRBD2. This CDR3 comprises 20 residues. The J segment lost 1 base and the V segment lost 2 bases, leaving 16 bases of the junction unmatched. Germline V lookup: CDR1 PRHDT, CDR2 FYEKMQ (reference sequence). The CDR3 coding sequence is TGTGCCAGCAGCTTATACACGAGACAGAATGGGAGGGGGAACACCGGGGAGCTGTTTTTT. Translated, it gives CASSLYTRQNGRGNTGELFF.

The chain combines TRBV6-5 with TRBJ1-4; TRBD1 matches 8 bases. The J segment lost 3 bases and the V segment lost 6 bases, leaving 6 bases of the junction unmatched. Germline CDR1 is MNHEY and CDR2 is SVGAGI. There are 15 residues in the CDR3. The CDR3 DNA reads as TGTGCCAGCAGACGACAGGGGTCACCTAATGAAAAACTGTTTTTT. This encodes CASRRQGSPNEKLFF.

The chain combines TRBV5-6 with TRBJ1-2; D might be TRBD1 (6 bases). Trimming took off 5 bases at V and 4 bases at J, with 15 bases between the two ends. CDR1 and CDR2 from the germline V gene are SGHDT and YYEEEE. This CDR3 is built from 14 residues. The CDR3 DNA reads TGTGCCAGCAGGGTACAGGGCTCTGGCTATGGCTACACCTTC. This codes for CASRVQGSGYGYTF.

V gene TRBV6-5 combines with J gene TRBJ2-3; perhaps TRBD1 as D (6 bases). Germline lookup yields CDR1 MNHEY and CDR2 SVGAGI. V was trimmed by 7 bases and J by 1 base, leaving 15 bases between them. The CDR3 loop spans 15 amino acids. The CDR3 DNA is TGTGCCAGCAAACTCACAGGGCTAGGCACAGATACGCAGTATTTT. It encodes CASKLTGLGTDTQYF.

The chain links TRBV19 to TRBJ2-3; D not certain. The V end was cut by 4 bases, the J end by 2 bases, with 16 bases between. This CDR3 has 16 residues. Germline values: CDR1 LNHDA, CDR2 SQIVND (reference sequence). The CDR3 protein is CASSTSVLTPTDTQYF. The CDR3 DNA reads as TGTGCCAGTAGTACCTCGGTCCTTACCCCCACAGATACGCAGTATTTT.

This clone has only a few counts. V and J are TRBV19 and TRBJ1-1; TRBD1 might be the D (5 bases). Germline assignment: CDR1 LNHDA and CDR2 SQIVND (reference sequence). The CDR3 has 14 amino acids. V was shortened by 9 bases and J by 5 bases, with 19 bases between the two germline ends. The CDR3 DNA reads as TGTGCCAGCTCCTCTCTTCGGGGGGGGACTGAAGCTTTCTTT. Protein sequence: CASSSLRGGTEAFF.

This chain joins TRBV13 and TRBJ2-6, with TRBD2 as a possible D gene (6 bases). This CDR3 is built from 18 residues. Trimming cost V 6 bases and J 1 base, with 19 bases left between them. Per the germline V gene, CDR1 is PRHDT and CDR2 is FYEKMQ (reference sequence). The chain's CDR3 is CASSSGGKGWSGANVLTF. CDR3 nucleotide sequence: TGTGCCAGCAGTTCCGGGGGAAAGGGGTGGTCTGGGGCCAACGTCCTGACTTTC.

The sample holds one count of this clone. The gene calls are TRBV29-1 and TRBJ2-7; D is uncertain. The CDR3 covers 12 residues. The V and J ends lost 1 base and 0 bases respectively, with 4 bases between them. Germline CDR1 and CDR2: SQVTM and ANQGSEA. CDR3 sequence (DNA): TGCAGCGTTGAAGTGGCCTCCTACGAGCAGTACTTC. This translates into CSVEVASYEQYF.

The V and J genes are TRBV5-1 and TRBJ2-1, with 10 bases that match TRBD2. Germline assignment: CDR1 SGHRS and CDR2 YFSETQ. This CDR3 comprises 16 residues. Trimming took 4 bases from V and 0 from J; bases not matched to a gene: 4. The DNA for the CDR3 is TGCGCCAGCAGCGGGGCTAGCGGGAGCTCCTACAATGAGCAGTTCTTC. It yields the protein CASSGASGSSYNEQFF.

The chain links TRBV10-3 to TRBJ2-7; tentative D call: TRBD1 (6 bases). V was clipped by 6 bases and J by 6 bases, with 12 bases between them. Germline V gene lookup returns CDR1 ENHRY and CDR2 SYGVKD. The CDR3 length is 12 residues. The CDR3 here is CAISAGAVEQYF. CDR3 bases: TGTGCCATCAGCGCAGGGGCGGTCGAGCAGTACTTC.

V gene TRBV11-2 combines with J gene TRBJ2-7, with 9 nucleotides matching TRBD1. This CDR3 has 14 residues. J was trimmed by 3 bases and V by 6 bases; bases with no gene match: 6. The germline CDR1 and CDR2 sequences are SGHAT and FQNNGV. Written as DNA, the CDR3 is TGTGCCAGCAGTTTCCGGGACAGGGTCTACGAGCAGTACTTC. As protein: CASSFRDRVYEQYF.

The rearrangement uses TRBV7-8 and TRBJ1-5; a weak D match, TRBD1 (6 bases). The V and J ends lost 5 bases and 2 bases respectively, with 16 bases between them. The CDR3 consists of 16 residues. Germline V gene sequence: CDR1 SGHVS, CDR2 FQNEAQ. CDR3 nucleotides: TGTGCCAGCAGCAACGAGGGGGACATGGGCAATCAGCCCCAGCATTTT. This encodes CASSNEGDMGNQPQHF.

The chain couples TRBV11-3 to TRBJ1-1; TRBD1 might be the D (6 bases). Trimming removed 5 bases from V and 2 bases from J, with 21 bases in between. CDR3 length equals 17 residues. Germline CDR1 and CDR2: SGHNT and YENEEA. The DNA of the CDR3 is TGTGCCAGCAGCCCTACATACAGGAGAGGGGGAAACACTGAAGCTTTCTTT. Its translation: CASSPTYRRGGNTEAFF. The full variable domain, in which reference TRBV11-3 and TRBJ1-1 provide the parts outside the CDR3, is EAGVVQSPRYKIIEKKQPVAFWCNPISGHNTLYWYLQNLGQGPELLIRYENEEAVDDSQLPKDRFSAERLKGVDSTLKIQPAELGDSAVYLCASSPTYRRGGNTEAFFGQGTRLTVV.

The chain links TRBV6-6 to TRBJ1-5; D possibly corresponds to TRBD1 (5 bases). This CDR3 is 15 amino acids long. V lost 7 bases, J lost 1 base, and 14 bases lay in between. The germline CDR1 and CDR2 sequences are MNHNY and SVGAGI (reference sequence). The CDR3 DNA reads TGTGCCAGCACCCTTACAGGAGGGAGCAATCAGCCCCAGCATTTT. As protein: CASTLTGGSNQPQHF.

The genes are TRBV6-5 and TRBJ1-6; D gene ambiguous. The V gene lost 5 bases and the J gene lost 0 bases, with 5 bases spanning the gap. The CDR3 spans 14 residues. CDR1 is MNHEY, CDR2 SVGAGI, per germline. The CDR3 sequence: CASSGSSYNSPLHF. In DNA, the CDR3 is TGTGCCAGCAGTGGGAGCTCCTATAATTCACCCCTCCACTTT.

The chain has TRBV10-2 and TRBJ1-5, with 7 bases fitting TRBD1. Germline V gene sequence: CDR1 WSHSY, CDR2 SAAADI. J gave up 3 bases and V 3 bases, and 5 bases lay outside the gene matches. The CDR3 is made up of 15 amino acids. The CDR3 loop is CASSEGGRVNQPQHF. The CDR3 DNA is TGCGCCAGCAGTGAAGGGGGCCGAGTCAATCAGCCCCAGCATTTT.